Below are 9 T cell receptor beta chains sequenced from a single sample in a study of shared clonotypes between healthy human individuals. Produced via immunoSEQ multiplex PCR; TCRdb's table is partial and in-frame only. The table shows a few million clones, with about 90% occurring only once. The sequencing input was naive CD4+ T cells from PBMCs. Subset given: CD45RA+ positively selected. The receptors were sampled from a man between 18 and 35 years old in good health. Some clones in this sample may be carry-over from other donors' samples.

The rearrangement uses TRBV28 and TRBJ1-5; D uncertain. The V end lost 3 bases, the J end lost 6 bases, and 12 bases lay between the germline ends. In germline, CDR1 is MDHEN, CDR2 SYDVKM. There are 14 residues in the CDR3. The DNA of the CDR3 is TGTGCCAGCAGTTTGGCGCAGGCCCTTCAGCCCCAGCATTTT. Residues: CASSLAQALQPQHF. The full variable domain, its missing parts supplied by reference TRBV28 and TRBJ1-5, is DVKVTQSSRYLVKRTGEKVFLECVQDMDHENMFWYRQDPGLGLRLIYFSYDVKMKEKGDIPEGYSVSREKKERFSLILESASTNQTSMYLCASSLAQALQPQHFGDGTRLSIL.

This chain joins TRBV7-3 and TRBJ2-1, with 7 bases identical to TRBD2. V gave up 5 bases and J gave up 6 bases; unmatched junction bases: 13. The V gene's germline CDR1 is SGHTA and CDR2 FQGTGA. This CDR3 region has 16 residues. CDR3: CASSPPPAGKSNEQFF. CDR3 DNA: TGTGCCAGCAGCCCACCCCCAGCGGGAAAGTCCAATGAGCAGTTCTTC.

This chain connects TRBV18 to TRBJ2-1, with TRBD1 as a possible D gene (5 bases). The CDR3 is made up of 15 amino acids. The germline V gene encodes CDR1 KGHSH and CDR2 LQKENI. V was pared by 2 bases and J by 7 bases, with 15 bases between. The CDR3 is CASSPILVGQNEQFF. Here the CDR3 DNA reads TGTGCCAGCTCACCAATCCTAGTGGGGCAAAATGAGCAGTTCTTC.

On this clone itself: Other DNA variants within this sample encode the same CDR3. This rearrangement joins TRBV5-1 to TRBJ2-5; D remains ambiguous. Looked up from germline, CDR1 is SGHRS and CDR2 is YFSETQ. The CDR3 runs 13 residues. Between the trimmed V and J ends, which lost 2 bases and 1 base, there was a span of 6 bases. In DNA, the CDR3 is TGCGCCAGCAGCTTCGGCAGCCAAGAGACCCAGTACTTC. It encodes CASSFGSQETQYF. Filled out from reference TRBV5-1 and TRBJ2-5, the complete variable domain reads KAGVTQTPRYLIKTRGQQVTLSCSPISGHRSVSWYQQTPGQGLQFLFEYFSETQRNKGNFPGRFSGRQFSNSRSEMNVSTLELGDSALYLCASSFGSQETQYFGPGTRLLVL.

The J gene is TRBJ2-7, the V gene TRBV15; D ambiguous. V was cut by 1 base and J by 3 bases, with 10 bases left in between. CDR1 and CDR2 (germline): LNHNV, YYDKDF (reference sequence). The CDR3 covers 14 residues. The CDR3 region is CATSRASFLYEQYF. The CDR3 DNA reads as TGTGCCACCAGCAGAGCCAGTTTCCTCTACGAGCAGTACTTC.

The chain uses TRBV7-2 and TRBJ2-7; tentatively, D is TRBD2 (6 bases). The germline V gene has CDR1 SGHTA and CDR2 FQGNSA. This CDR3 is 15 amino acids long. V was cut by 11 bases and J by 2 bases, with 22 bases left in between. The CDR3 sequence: CAPIPSRGSAYEQYF. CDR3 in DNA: TGTGCCCCCATCCCCTCTCGGGGGAGCGCCTACGAGCAGTACTTC. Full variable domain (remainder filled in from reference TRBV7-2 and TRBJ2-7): GAGVSQSPSNKVTEKGKDVELRCDPISGHTALYWYRQSLGQGLEFLIYFQGNSAPDKSGLPSDRFSAERTGGSVSTLTIQRTQQEDSAVYLCAPIPSRGSAYEQYFGPGTRLTVT.

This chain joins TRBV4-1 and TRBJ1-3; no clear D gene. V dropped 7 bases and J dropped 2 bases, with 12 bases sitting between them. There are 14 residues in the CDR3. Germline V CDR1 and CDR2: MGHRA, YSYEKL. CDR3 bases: TGCGCCAGCAAAGAGACCGGCGCTGGAAACACCATATATTTT. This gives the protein CASKETGAGNTIYF.

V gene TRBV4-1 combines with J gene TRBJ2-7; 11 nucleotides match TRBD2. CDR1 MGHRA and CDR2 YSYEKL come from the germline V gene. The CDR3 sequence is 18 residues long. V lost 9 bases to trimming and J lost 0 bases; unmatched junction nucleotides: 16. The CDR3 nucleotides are TGCGCCAGTTCGGGGGGGACTAGCGGTTTCTTTAGCTCCTACGAGCAGTACTTC. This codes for CASSGGTSGFFSSYEQYF.

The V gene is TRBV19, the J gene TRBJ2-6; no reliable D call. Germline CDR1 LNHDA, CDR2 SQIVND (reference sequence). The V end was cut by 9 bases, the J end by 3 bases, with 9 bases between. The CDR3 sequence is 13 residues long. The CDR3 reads CASALNGANVLTF. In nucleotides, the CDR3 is TGTGCCAGCGCTCTTAATGGGGCCAACGTCCTGACTTTC. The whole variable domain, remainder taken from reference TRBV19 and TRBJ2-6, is DGGITQSPKYLFRKEGQNVTLSCEQNLNHDAMYWYRQDPGQGLRLIYYSQIVNDFQKGDIAEGYSVSREKKESFPLTVTSAQKNPTAFYLCASALNGANVLTFGAGSRLTVL.